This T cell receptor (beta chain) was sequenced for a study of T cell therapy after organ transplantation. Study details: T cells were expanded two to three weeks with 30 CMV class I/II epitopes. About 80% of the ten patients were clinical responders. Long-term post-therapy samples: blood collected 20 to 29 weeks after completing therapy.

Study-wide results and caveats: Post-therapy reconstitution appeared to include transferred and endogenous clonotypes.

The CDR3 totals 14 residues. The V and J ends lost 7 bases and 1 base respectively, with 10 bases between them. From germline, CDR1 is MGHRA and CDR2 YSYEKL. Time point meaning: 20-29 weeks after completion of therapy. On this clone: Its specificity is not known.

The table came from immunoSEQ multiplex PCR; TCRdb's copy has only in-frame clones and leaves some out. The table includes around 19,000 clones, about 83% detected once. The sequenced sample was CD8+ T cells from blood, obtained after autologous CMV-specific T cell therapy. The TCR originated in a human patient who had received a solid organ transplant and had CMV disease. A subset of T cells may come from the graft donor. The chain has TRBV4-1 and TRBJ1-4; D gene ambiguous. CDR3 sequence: CASKTGVTNEKLFF. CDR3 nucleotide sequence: TGCGCCAGCAAGACCGGGGTAACTAATGAAAAACTGTTTTTT.